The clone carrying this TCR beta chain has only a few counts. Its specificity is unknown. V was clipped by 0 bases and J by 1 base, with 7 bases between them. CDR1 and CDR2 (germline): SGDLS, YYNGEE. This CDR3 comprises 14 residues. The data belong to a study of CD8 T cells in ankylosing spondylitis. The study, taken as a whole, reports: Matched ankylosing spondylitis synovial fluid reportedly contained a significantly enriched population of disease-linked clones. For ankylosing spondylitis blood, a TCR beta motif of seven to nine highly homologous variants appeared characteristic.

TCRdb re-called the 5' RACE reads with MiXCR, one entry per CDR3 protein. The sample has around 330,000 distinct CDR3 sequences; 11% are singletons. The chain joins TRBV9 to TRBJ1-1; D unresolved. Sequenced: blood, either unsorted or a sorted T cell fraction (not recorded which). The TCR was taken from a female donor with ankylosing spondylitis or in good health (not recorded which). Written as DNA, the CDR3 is TGTGCCAGCAGCGTAGGCCAACCGAACACTGAAGCTTTCTTT. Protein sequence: CASSVGQPNTEAFF. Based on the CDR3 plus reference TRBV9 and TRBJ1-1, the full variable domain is DSGVTQTPKHLITATGQRVTLRCSPRSGDLSVYWYQQSLDQGLQFLIQYYNGEERAKGNILERFSAQQFPDLHSELNLSSLELGDSALYFCASSVGQPNTEAFFGQGTRLTVV.